This T cell receptor beta chain was observed in a study of blood T cell repertoires in COVID-19. Here immunoSEQ multiplex PCR was the method, and the copy in TCRdb shows in-frame clones only, minus some. The table shows approximately 170,000 clones, with approximately 84% occurring only once. The V gene end was trimmed by 3 bases and the J gene end by 6 bases; junction bases not matched to a gene: 5. Germline V lookup: CDR1 MNHEY, CDR2 SMNVEV (reference sequence). The CDR3 totals 14 residues. V and J are TRBV27 and TRBJ1-2; 9 bases align to TRBD1. The receptor comes from a middle-aged man who had recovered from COVID-19. What was sequenced was peripheral blood. The CDR3 DNA is TGTGCCAGCAGTTTGGAACAGGGGGCGAATGGCTACACCTTC. Translating gives CASSLEQGANGYTF.